This entry lists 31 T cell receptor beta chains sequenced from one sample in a study of identifying expanded T cells in peripheral blood. Sequencing was performed with immunoSEQ multiplex PCR; in TCRdb, only in-frame clones are kept and a portion is missing. Altogether under 95,000 clones are present, 89% being singletons, with the ten largest covering around 2.7%. The material sequenced was blood. These receptors originate from a person aged 18 to 75 in good health.

This CDR3 reads CASSGGTPYEQYF. The CDR3 DNA reads as TGTGCCAGCAGCGGAGGGACACCCTACGAGCAGTACTTC. The chain couples TRBV9 to TRBJ2-7, with D possibly TRBD1 on 6 matching bases. The CDR3 is 13 residues long. The V end was cut by 3 bases, the J end by 2 bases, with 9 bases between. The germline V gene encodes CDR1 SGDLS and CDR2 YYNGEE.

The gene calls are TRBV2 and TRBJ1-2, with TRBD1 matching over 11 bases. Germline CDR1 SNHLY, CDR2 FYNNEI. The trim removed 5 bases at V and 7 bases at J, leaving 12 bases unmatched. This CDR3 contains 16 residues. CDR3 sequence reads: CASSPNAGQGAGGYTF. CDR3 DNA: TGTGCCAGCAGTCCCAACGCCGGACAGGGGGCAGGTGGCTACACCTTC.

This clone has only one observation. The gene calls are TRBV2 and TRBJ2-3, with D maybe TRBD2 (7 bases). V lost 1 base, J lost 9 bases, and 14 bases lay in between. CDR1 and CDR2 (germline): SNHLY, FYNNEI. The CDR3 is 14 amino acids. CDR3 sequence reads: CASSEGLARGTQYF. The CDR3 DNA reads as TGTGCCAGCAGTGAAGGACTAGCAAGGGGGACGCAGTATTTT.

The chain links TRBV5-1 to TRBJ1-1; no reliable D call. Germline-derived CDR1 and CDR2 are SGHRS and YFSETQ. The ends were cut back, 1 base at V and 1 base at J, with 17 bases in the middle. The CDR3 contains 17 residues. In DNA form, the CDR3 reads TGCGCCAGCAGCTTGAGAGAAATACGAACTTGGAACACTGAAGCTTTCTTT. This translates into CASSLREIRTWNTEAFF.

The chain links TRBV9 to TRBJ2-7, with 8 positions matching TRBD1. The CDR3 totals 16 residues. The junction had 14 bases not matched to a gene; V was cut back by 4 bases and J by 5 bases. Germline CDR1 SGDLS, CDR2 YYNGEE. CDR3 coding DNA: TGTGCCAGCAGCCCTGGACAGGGTGGGATCTTTGACGAGCAGTACTTC. This translates into CASSPGQGGIFDEQYF.

V and J are TRBV21-1 and TRBJ2-5; the table assigns TRBD2, which was not confirmed against the DNA. TRBV21-1 corresponds to a pseudogene. This CDR3 comprises 14 residues. For the CDR3, the DNA is TGTGCCAGCATTGCGGGCCCCAGTGGAGAGACCCAGTACTTC. The encoded protein is CASIAGPSGETQYF.

The chain combines TRBV6-1 with TRBJ1-2; 7 positions agree with TRBD1. The trim removed 1 base at V and 4 bases at J, leaving 6 bases unmatched. The CDR3 length is 15 residues. Germline assignment: CDR1 MNHNS and CDR2 SASEGT. For the CDR3, the DNA is TGTGCCAGCAGTGAAGGACAGGGTAATATCTATGGCTACACCTTC. This translates into CASSEGQGNIYGYTF.

The CDR3 DNA is TGTGCCAGCAGCCAAGCTTCCGGGGAGCTGTTTTTT. Amino acid sequence: CASSQASGELFF. The chain has TRBV14 and TRBJ2-2; D is ambiguous. Trimming cost V 1 base and J 6 bases, with 3 bases left between them. The germline V gene has CDR1 SGHDN and CDR2 FVKESK. This CDR3 is built from 12 residues.

This chain links TRBV7-2 with TRBJ2-7; 9 bases map to TRBD2. The CDR3 is made up of 15 amino acids. V lost 4 bases, J lost 3 bases, and 7 bases stayed unmatched. Germline V gives CDR1 SGHTA, CDR2 FQGNSA. CDR3 bases: TGTGCCAGCAGCTCGCCGGGACTAGCAAGCTACGAGCAGTACTTC. Its protein product is CASSSPGLASYEQYF.

The chain carries TRBV5-1 and TRBJ2-1; 8 nucleotides line up with TRBD2. There are 13 residues in the CDR3. V lost 8 bases to trimming and J lost 7 bases; unmatched junction nucleotides: 8. Germline V gene data show CDR1 as SGHRS and CDR2 as YFSETQ. The CDR3 DNA sequence: TGCGCCAGTCGAACTAGCGGAACGAATGAGCAGTTCTTC. Its protein is CASRTSGTNEQFF. Full variable domain (outside the CDR3, taken from reference TRBV5-1 and TRBJ2-1): KAGVTQTPRYLIKTRGQQVTLSCSPISGHRSVSWYQQTPGQGLQFLFEYFSETQRNKGNFPGRFSGRQFSNSRSEMNVSTLELGDSALYLCASRTSGTNEQFFGPGTRLTVL.

V gene TRBV29-1 combines with J gene TRBJ2-1; no clear D gene. The V gene's germline CDR1 is SQVTM and CDR2 ANQGSEA. V was pared by 1 base and J by 0 bases, with 7 bases between. The CDR3 runs 14 residues. The DNA of the CDR3 is TGCAGCGTTGAAGGGTTTAGCTCCTACAATGAGCAGTTCTTC. The encoded protein is CSVEGFSSYNEQFF.

The chain couples TRBV15 to TRBJ1-1; a possible D gene is TRBD1 (5 bases). Deletions cut 5 bases from V and 5 bases from J, with 12 bases between. CDR1 LNHNV and CDR2 YYDKDF come from the germline V gene (reference sequence). CDR3 length: 13 residues. The CDR3 bases are TGTGCCACCAGCGGGGGGGGTATGACTGAAGCTTTCTTT. This codes for CATSGGGMTEAFF.

The V gene is TRBV18, the J gene TRBJ2-7; the D is unclear. V lost 6 bases to trimming and J lost 2 bases, with 14 bases between them. This CDR3 region has 14 residues. Germline-derived CDR1 and CDR2 are KGHSH and LQKENI. This CDR3 is CASSPKVAAYEQYF. The DNA for the CDR3 is TGTGCCAGCTCCCCCAAGGTCGCAGCCTACGAGCAGTACTTC. Based on the CDR3 plus reference TRBV18 and TRBJ2-7, the full variable domain is NAGVMQNPRHLVRRRGQEARLRCSPMKGHSHVYWYRQLPEEGLKFMVYLQKENIIDESGMPKERFSAEFPKEGPSILRIQQVVRGDSAAYFCASSPKVAAYEQYFGPGTRLTVT.

The chain links TRBV25-1 to TRBJ2-5; the D is unclear. The CDR3 runs 12 residues. V shed 5 bases and J shed 4 bases, with 8 bases lying between them. Germline V gene data show CDR1 as MGHDK and CDR2 as SYGVNS. The CDR3 DNA is TGTGCCAGCAGTCTAGGACGAGAGACCCAGTACTTC. Its translation: CASSLGRETQYF.

The V gene is TRBV7-2, the J gene TRBJ2-1, with D hard to call. The length of the CDR3 is 12 residues. The V gene's germline CDR1 is SGHTA and CDR2 FQGNSA. Deletions cut 3 bases from V and 9 bases from J, with 9 bases between. For the CDR3, the DNA is TGTGCCAGCAGCTTTAGTGGCGTTGAGCAGTTCTTC. This codes for CASSFSGVEQFF.

The V call is TRBV27, the J call TRBJ2-2, with 8 bases aligning to TRBD2. Losses at the gene ends were 2 bases for V and 3 bases for J; bases not matched to a gene: 8. Germline CDR1 and CDR2: MNHEY and SMNVEV (reference sequence). The length of the CDR3 is 17 residues. CDR3 sequence reads: CASSLGSGGGYTGELFF. The CDR3, as DNA: TGTGCCAGCAGTTTAGGATCGGGGGGGGGCTACACCGGGGAGCTGTTTTTT.

The chain combines TRBV6-5 with TRBJ1-4; TRBD1 might be the D (5 bases). The germline V gene encodes CDR1 MNHEY and CDR2 SVGAGI. Trimming removed 2 bases at V and 8 bases at J, with 9 bases between. There are 13 residues in the CDR3. CDR3 coding DNA: TGTGCCAGCAGTTACGGGGGGAGAGAAAAACTGTTTTTT. Translating gives CASSYGGREKLFF.

Written as DNA, the CDR3 is TGCGCCAGCAGCCAAGAAGTGGTCGGAGGGGCCAACGTCCTGACTTTC. As protein: CASSQEVVGGANVLTF. V and J are TRBV4-3 and TRBJ2-6; no reliable D call. Germline CDR1 is LGHNA and CDR2 is YSLEER. The CDR3 length is 16 residues. Trimming removed 0 bases from V and 4 bases from J, with 10 bases in between.

V usage is TRBV6-5 and J usage is TRBJ1-3; the match to TRBD1 covers 8 bases. The CDR3 is 14 residues long. Germline V gene lookup returns CDR1 MNHEY and CDR2 SVGAGI. J lost 1 base, V lost 6 bases, and 2 bases had no gene match. In DNA form, the CDR3 reads TGTGCCAGCAGACAGGGGGTATCTGGAAACACCATATATTTT. Translating gives CASRQGVSGNTIYF.

This clone was seen just once. This chain uses TRBV6-5 with TRBJ2-5, with 10 bases aligning to TRBD2. The DNA matches TRBJ2-7 better at its end, which makes the J call doubtful. Germline lookup yields CDR1 MNHEY and CDR2 SVGAGI. The CDR3 covers 14 residues. CDR3 bases: TGTGCCAGCTCCAGCGGGGGGGCCCCCTACGAGCAGTACTTC. Protein product: CASSSGGAPYEQYF.

The chain joins TRBV18 to TRBJ2-7, with TRBD1 matching 7 bases. This CDR3 is built from 14 residues. Germline V gene lookup returns CDR1 KGHSH and CDR2 LQKENI. Trimming cost V 5 bases and J 3 bases; bases outside gene matches: 7. The chain's CDR3 is CASSSDRVSYEQYF. In nucleotides, the CDR3 is TGTGCCAGCTCATCAGACAGGGTTAGCTACGAGCAGTACTTC.

This sequence joins TRBV5-1 and TRBJ2-1; 8 bases map to TRBD2. Trimming cost V 0 bases and J 4 bases; bases outside gene matches: 3. Germline V lookup: CDR1 SGHRS, CDR2 YFSETQ. The CDR3 covers 15 residues. In DNA, the CDR3 is TGCGCCAGCAGCTTGGTTGGGACTAGTTACAATGAGCAGTTCTTC. Translating gives CASSLVGTSYNEQFF. The whole variable domain, filled in from reference TRBV5-1 and TRBJ2-1, reads KAGVTQTPRYLIKTRGQQVTLSCSPISGHRSVSWYQQTPGQGLQFLFEYFSETQRNKGNFPGRFSGRQFSNSRSEMNVSTLELGDSALYLCASSLVGTSYNEQFFGPGTRLTVL.

This clone has a handful of counts. This chain uses TRBV7-9 with TRBJ1-2; no clear D gene. Trimming removed 5 bases at V and 5 bases at J, with 18 bases between. Germline CDR1 is SEHNR and CDR2 is FQNEAQ (reference sequence). There are 15 residues in the CDR3. In nucleotides, the CDR3 is TGTGCCAGCAGCCCAGGCTCCTCGACCTTATATGGCTACACCTTC. This gives the protein CASSPGSSTLYGYTF.

V gene TRBV6-6 combines with J gene TRBJ2-3; 8 bases fit TRBD2. The CDR3 length is 16 residues. CDR1 is MNHNY, CDR2 SVGAGI, per germline (reference sequence). V was clipped by 0 bases and J by 3 bases; unmatched bases: 5. The CDR3 is CASSYSGRGATDTQYF. For the CDR3, the DNA is TGTGCCAGCAGTTACTCGGGGCGGGGGGCGACAGATACGCAGTATTTT.

The chain employs TRBV28 and TRBJ2-3; D is possibly TRBD2 (6 bases). The CDR3 is made up of 14 amino acids. Trimming stripped 6 bases from V and 3 bases from J, with 13 bases between. The germline V gene has CDR1 MDHEN and CDR2 SYDVKM. The DNA for the CDR3 is TGTGCCAGCAGCGAACGAGGGAGGACAGATACGCAGTATTTT. This gives the protein CASSERGRTDTQYF.

The chain uses TRBV5-1 and TRBJ1-3; D may be TRBD1 (5 bases). The CDR3 spans 16 residues. With 0 bases removed from V and 0 bases from J, the gap between germline ends came to 10 bases. Germline V gives CDR1 SGHRS, CDR2 YFSETQ. The CDR3 region has the DNA TGCGCCAGCAGCTTGGCTGGGGGAGCCTCTGGAAACACCATATATTTT. It translates to CASSLAGGASGNTIYF.

The chain employs TRBV28 and TRBJ1-3; a possible D gene is TRBD1 (6 bases). Germline V gene lookup returns CDR1 MDHEN and CDR2 SYDVKM. The ends were cut back, 5 bases at V and 2 bases at J, with 10 bases in the middle. The CDR3 has 14 amino acids. The CDR3 spells CASSIQGAGNTIYF. CDR3 sequence (DNA): TGTGCCAGCAGTATACAGGGAGCTGGAAACACCATATATTTT. Full variable domain (rest looked up from reference TRBV28 and TRBJ1-3): DVKVTQSSRYLVKRTGEKVFLECVQDMDHENMFWYRQDPGLGLRLIYFSYDVKMKEKGDIPEGYSVSREKKERFSLILESASTNQTSMYLCASSIQGAGNTIYFGEGSWLTVV.

The chain's CDR3 is CASSYSDLSLEAFF. Here the CDR3 DNA reads TGTGCCAGCAGTTACTCGGATTTGAGTCTTGAAGCTTTCTTT. V and J are TRBV6-6 and TRBJ1-1; D gene unclear. The CDR3 is made up of 14 amino acids. Germline assignment: CDR1 MNHNY and CDR2 SVGAGI (reference sequence). V lost 0 bases to trimming and J lost 7 bases, with 12 bases between them.

This chain links TRBV7-2 with TRBJ2-5; TRBD2 matches 8 bases. The V and J ends lost 2 bases and 5 bases, in that order; junction bases with no gene match: 7. The CDR3 consists of 15 residues. Germline values: CDR1 SGHTA, CDR2 FQGNSA. In DNA form, the CDR3 reads TGTGCCAGCAGCTTATATGCGGGGGGTGGGGAGACCCAGTACTTC. Its translation is CASSLYAGGGETQYF.

The CDR3 is CASSPRTGGTYNEQFF. The CDR3 DNA sequence: TGTGCCAGCTCACCACGGACAGGGGGCACCTACAATGAGCAGTTCTTC. The genes are TRBV18 and TRBJ2-1; 11 nucleotides align to TRBD1. J was trimmed by 2 bases and V by 1 base; bases with no gene match: 1. Germline assignment: CDR1 KGHSH and CDR2 LQKENI. The CDR3 runs to 16 residues.

The V and J genes are TRBV28 and TRBJ2-7, with D maybe TRBD1 (5 bases). V lost 5 bases and J 1 base, leaving 15 bases between the germline ends. Germline assignment: CDR1 MDHEN and CDR2 SYDVKM. The CDR3 length is 15 residues. CDR3 sequence: CASSITTARSYEQYF. As DNA, the CDR3 is TGTGCCAGCAGTATAACGACAGCAAGGTCCTACGAGCAGTACTTC.